These 25 T cell receptor beta chains were sequenced from one sample in a study of identical twins. A single record per CDR3 protein comes from TCRdb applying MiXCR to the 5' RACE reads. The table has around 530,000 distinct CDR3 sequences, approximately 16% seen once. These data also featured in a second study, about yellow fever vaccine responses in identical twins.

The sequenced material came from CD4+ T cells sorted from blood. These receptors originate from a woman aged 18-35 years in good health.

The J gene is TRBJ2-7, the V gene TRBV20-1; D ambiguous. The CDR3 sequence is 11 residues long. Germline CDR1 is DFQATT and CDR2 is SNEGSKA (reference sequence). Trimming removed 6 bases from V and 4 bases from J, with 10 bases in between. The CDR3 loop is CSAVVNYEQYV. As DNA, the CDR3 is TGCAGTGCCGTCGTCAATTACGAGCAGTACGTC.

This clonotype was picked up a small number of times. The chain links TRBV20-1 to TRBJ2-5, with D perhaps matching TRBD2 (7 bases). The CDR3 is 15 residues long. Trimming removed 7 bases at V and 5 bases at J, with 23 bases between. The germline gives CDR1 DFQATT, CDR2 SNEGSKA (reference sequence). Here the CDR3 reads CSVRMGGGRRETQYF. CDR3 bases: TGCAGTGTCAGAATGGGGGGGGGCCGGAGGGAGACCCAGTACTTC.

There are a few counts of this clonotype. The rearrangement uses TRBV11-2 and TRBJ2-1; TRBD2 might be the D (5 bases). The ends were cut back, 4 bases at V and 5 bases at J, with 9 bases in the middle. Germline loops: CDR1 SGHAT, CDR2 FQNNGV. This CDR3 has 13 residues. This chain's CDR3 is CASSSDLNNEQFF. In DNA, the CDR3 is TGTGCCAGCAGCTCGGACTTAAACAATGAGCAGTTCTTC.

The chain uses TRBV12-3 or TRBV12-4 and TRBJ2-1, with D perhaps matching TRBD2 (5 bases). CDR3 length: 18 amino acids. V was pared by 5 bases and J by 8 bases, with 28 bases between. The CDR3 DNA reads TGTGCCAGCAGTGTAACAAGAACGGGGTCTACCACGGTCCATGAGCAGTTCTTC. Encoded protein: CASSVTRTGSTTVHEQFF.

This clonotype has only a few counts. J is TRBJ2-3 and V is TRBV20-1; D is possibly TRBD2 (6 bases). The CDR3 loop spans 14 amino acids. Trimming shortened V by 3 bases and J by 5 bases, and 15 bases separated the two germline ends. CDR1 and CDR2 from the germline V gene are DFQATT and SNEGSKA (reference sequence). CDR3 sequence reads: CSASLGGVIDTQYF. DNA for the CDR3: TGCAGTGCTAGTTTGGGGGGAGTGATAGATACGCAGTATTTT.

Only a few counts were recorded for this clonotype. V gene TRBV28 combines with J gene TRBJ2-3, with a tentative D call TRBD1 (5 bases). Germline V gives CDR1 MDHEN, CDR2 SYDVKM. The CDR3 sequence is 12 residues long. Written as DNA, the CDR3 is TGTGCGGTGGACAAGCCCACAGATACGCAGTATTTT. It is translated as CAVDKPTDTQYF. The whole variable domain, remainder taken from reference TRBV28 and TRBJ2-3, is DVKVTQSSRYLVKRTGEKVFLECVQDMDHENMFWYRQDPGLGLRLIYFSYDVKMKEKGDIPEGYSVSREKKERFSLILESASTNQTSMYLCAVDKPTDTQYFGPGTRLTVL.

In this sample, this clonotype turned up a few times. The V gene is TRBV2, the J gene TRBJ2-7, with 7 nucleotides matching TRBD1. V shed 10 bases, J shed 0 bases, and the junction held 6 bases outside the gene matches. Looked up from germline, CDR1 is SNHLY and CDR2 is FYNNEI. The CDR3 runs 13 residues. The CDR3, as DNA: TGTGCCACCAAGACAGGGAGCTCCTACGAGCAGTACTTC. Amino acids: CATKTGSSYEQYF. The whole variable domain, remainder taken from reference TRBV2 and TRBJ2-7, is EPEVTQTPSHQVTQMGQEVILRCVPISNHLYFYWYRQILGQKVEFLVSFYNNEISEKSEIFDDQFSVERPDGSNFTLKIRSTKLEDSAMYFCATKTGSSYEQYFGPGTRLTVT.

This clonotype came up a few times. The V gene is TRBV12-3 or TRBV12-4, the J gene TRBJ1-6, with 7 bases aligning to TRBD1. The CDR3 has 16 residues. V was pared by 1 base and J by 9 bases, with 9 bases of the junction left unmatched. CDR3 loop: CASSLGQGVGVSPLHF. CDR3 bases: TGTGCCAGCAGTTTAGGCCAGGGGGTAGGGGTTTCACCCCTCCACTTT.

This clonotype was observed a handful of times. The chain uses TRBV5-5 and TRBJ2-1, with TRBD2 identical over 11 bases. J was trimmed by 1 base and V by 0 bases; bases with no gene match: 3. Germline CDR1 and CDR2: SGHKS and YYEKEE (reference sequence). The CDR3 is made up of 17 amino acids. The CDR3 region is CASSLVAGGGSYNEQFF. The CDR3 region has the DNA TGTGCCAGCAGCTTGGTAGCGGGGGGGGGTTCCTACAATGAGCAGTTCTTC.

The J gene is TRBJ1-1, the V gene TRBV10-3; 7 bases are shared with TRBD1. The J segment lost 0 bases and the V segment lost 10 bases, leaving 2 bases of the junction unmatched. Germline V gene sequence: CDR1 ENHRY, CDR2 SYGVKD. The CDR3 consists of 12 residues. As DNA, the CDR3 is TGTGCCACGACAGGGCTGAACACTGAAGCTTTCTTT. It is translated as CATTGLNTEAFF.

This clonotype showed up just a few times. The chain recombines TRBV12-3 or TRBV12-4 with TRBJ1-5; D unresolved. CDR3 length: 11 residues. V dropped 3 bases and J dropped 7 bases, with 4 bases sitting between them. The DNA of the CDR3 is TGTGCCAGCAGTTTCGGGCAGCCCCAGCATTTT. It codes for CASSFGQPQHF.

This clonotype was counted a few times. The V call is TRBV3-1, the J call TRBJ2-2; TRBD1 aligns across 7 bases. The V segment lost 6 bases and the J segment 0 bases; nucleotides outside the gene matches: 4. The CDR3 is made up of 15 amino acids. The germline V gene encodes CDR1 LGHDT and CDR2 YNNKEL (reference sequence). The CDR3 loop is CASRHDRANTGELFF. CDR3 in DNA: TGTGCCAGCAGACACGACAGGGCGAACACCGGGGAGCTGTTTTTT.

This clonotype was seen a handful of times. The genes are TRBV2 and TRBJ1-1, with D unresolved. Trimming left V 2 bases short and J 0 bases short, with 7 bases between. Germline CDR1 SNHLY, CDR2 FYNNEI. The CDR3 extends over 14 amino acids. The CDR3 DNA follows: TGTGCCAGCAGTGAAACGATGGTGAACACTGAAGCTTTCTTT. This gives the protein CASSETMVNTEAFF.

The chain is built from TRBV12-3 or TRBV12-4 and TRBJ2-1, with 9 positions matching TRBD2. V lost 3 bases and J lost 3; bases outside the gene matches: 3. The CDR3 totals 15 residues. CDR3 sequence: CASSFRGGGYNEQFF. The DNA of the CDR3 is TGTGCCAGCAGTTTTCGCGGGGGGGGCTACAATGAGCAGTTCTTC.

This clonotype was seen a few times. The V gene is TRBV12-3 or TRBV12-4, the J gene TRBJ2-1; 8 bases align to TRBD1. V lost 5 bases to trimming and J lost 9 bases; unmatched junction nucleotides: 3. CDR3 length equals 12 residues. The CDR3 DNA is TGTGCCAGCAGTACAGGGGGACCTGAGCAGTTCTTC. Translation gives CASSTGGPEQFF.

This clonotype has only a few counts. The rearrangement links TRBV20-1 to TRBJ2-3; no clear D gene. The germline V gene has CDR1 DFQATT and CDR2 SNEGSKA (reference sequence). V was trimmed by 5 bases and J by 4 bases, leaving 13 bases between them. The CDR3 has 13 residues. The CDR3 DNA follows: TGCAGTGCTCCGACCGGCCTACCAGATACGCAGTATTTT. This codes for CSAPTGLPDTQYF.

V and J are TRBV7-9 and TRBJ2-3, with D possibly matching TRBD2 (6 bases). The germline gives CDR1 SEHNR, CDR2 FQNEAQ (reference sequence). The CDR3 is made up of 15 amino acids. Trimming took 8 bases from V and 2 from J, leaving 17 bases between them. The DNA of the CDR3 is TGTGCCAGCGCTGGGCGGGGAACCCTCACAGATACGCAGTATTTT. Amino acids: CASAGRGTLTDTQYF.

V and J are TRBV2 and TRBJ2-3; unclear D gene. From germline, CDR1 is SNHLY and CDR2 FYNNEI. Trimming pared 8 bases from V and 4 bases from J, leaving 7 bases between. The CDR3 has 11 amino acids. The CDR3 loop reads CASRFADTQYF. The CDR3 DNA sequence: TGTGCCAGCCGGTTCGCAGATACGCAGTATTTT. The full variable domain, its missing parts supplied by reference TRBV2 and TRBJ2-3, is EPEVTQTPSHQVTQMGQEVILRCVPISNHLYFYWYRQILGQKVEFLVSFYNNEISEKSEIFDDQFSVERPDGSNFTLKIRSTKLEDSAMYFCASRFADTQYFGPGTRLTVL.

This chain joins TRBV7-8 and TRBJ1-5; 8 nucleotides align to TRBD1. Per the germline V gene, CDR1 is SGHVS and CDR2 is FQNEAQ. V lost 4 bases to trimming and J lost 2 bases; unmatched junction nucleotides: 7. The CDR3 length is 16 residues. The CDR3 DNA follows: TGTGCCAGCAGCTCCGCGATGACAGGGGGCAATCAGCCCCAGCATTTT. It yields the protein CASSSAMTGGNQPQHF.

This clonotype came up a few times. The rearrangement joins TRBV6-1 to TRBJ2-7; D is possibly TRBD1 (6 bases). In germline, CDR1 is MNHNS, CDR2 SASEGT. There are 15 residues in the CDR3. V lost 6 bases, J lost 0 bases, and 15 bases lay in between. Here the CDR3 DNA reads TGTGCCAGCAGCCTGACAGGTACATTCTCCTACGAGCAGTACTTC. It codes for CASSLTGTFSYEQYF.

This clonotype was seen more than once but under ten times. V gene TRBV27 combines with J gene TRBJ1-1, with D unclear. CDR1 and CDR2 (germline): MNHEY, SMNVEV (reference sequence). The V and J ends lost 5 bases and 5 bases respectively, with 18 bases between them. This CDR3 is built from 15 residues. CDR3 coding DNA: TGTGCCAGCAGTCCCGACGGGATTGGACGGACTGAAGCTTTCTTT. Its translation: CASSPDGIGRTEAFF.

The rearrangement joins TRBV28 to TRBJ2-5, with 7 bases identical to TRBD1. V lost 4 bases to trimming and J lost 3 bases; unmatched junction nucleotides: 5. This CDR3 spans 14 amino acids. In germline, CDR1 is MDHEN, CDR2 SYDVKM. Here the CDR3 DNA reads TGTGCCAGCAGTTCGTACGACAGGGAAGAGACCCAGTACTTC. It specifies CASSSYDREETQYF.

This clonotype has more than one count but fewer than ten. Germline is not matched at one junction end, which may reflect a read error. The chain combines TRBV28 with TRBJ1-3; D gene unclear. The CDR3 totals 17 residues. Germline CDR1 and CDR2: MDHEN and SYDVKM. CDR3 sequence reads: CASSSPVLKGTGNTTYF. In nucleotides, the CDR3 is TGTGCCAGCAGTTCGCCCGTGTTGAAGGGAACTGGAAACACCACATATTTT.

This clonotype was recorded many times. V gene TRBV7-8 combines with J gene TRBJ2-7, with 8 bases fitting TRBD2. J gave up 3 bases and V 4 bases, and 5 bases lay outside the gene matches. The CDR3 sequence is 14 residues long. Germline assignment: CDR1 SGHVS and CDR2 FQNEAQ. The CDR3 is CASSYDRGGYEQYV. The DNA for the CDR3 is TGTGCCAGCAGCTACGATCGGGGGGGCTACGAGCAGTACGTC.

There are a few counts of this clonotype. The germline gene is not matched at one end of the junction; a read error may be the cause. The rearrangement uses TRBV28 and TRBJ2-1; TRBD2 agrees at 7 bases. Per the germline V gene, CDR1 is MDHEN and CDR2 is SYDVKM. CDR3 length equals 16 residues. CDR3 region: CASSLTVAGSSNEQFF. The CDR3 nucleotides read TGTGCCAGCAGTCTCACGGTAGCGGGCTCCTCCAATGAGCAGTTCTTC.